These T cell receptor beta chains were read from a single sample in a study of low-dose radiotherapy and immunotherapy resistance in tumors. TCRdb used MiXCR to reprocess the reads, holding one entry per CDR3 protein. The sample records about 39,000 distinct CDR3 sequences, 30% to 35% being singletons. Sequenced here: PBMCs, sampled before treatment. The receptors derive from a male donor with gallbladder cancer. CDR3s include the opening cysteine and the closing phenylalanine or tryptophan. D genes are given only for firm matches. Size is stated for part of the rows, as once, few or many counts, or as a class when the clone is expanded.

TRBD1 | TRBJ2-2 | few | TRBV5-1 | TGCGCCAGCAGCTTGAACAGGGGGAACACCGGGGAGCTGTTTTTT | CASSLNRGNTGELFF
NA | TRBJ2-1 | many | TRBV5-1 | TGTGCCAGCAGCTTAGACCCGAGCTCCTACAATGAGCAGTTCTTC | CASSLDPSSYNEQFF
NA | TRBJ2-3 | few | TRBV5-1 | TGCGCCAGCAGCTTGGCCAGCCCGCCGGGCGATACGCAGTATTTT | CASSLASPPGDTQYF
NA | TRBJ1-5 | many | TRBV25-1 | TGTGCCAGCAGTGGGGGGGGCGGTCAGCCCCAGCATTTT | CASSGGGGQPQHF
NA | TRBJ2-5 | many | TRBV18 | TGTGCCAGCTCACCGGGTCAAGAGACCCAGTACTTC | CASSPGQETQYF
NA | TRBJ2-5 | NA | TRBV3-1 | TGTGCCAGCAGCCAAGAAGGTCCGCAAGAGACCCAGTACTTC | CASSQEGPQETQYF
NA | TRBJ2-3 | many | TRBV29-1 | TGCAGCGTTGAAGAAGGTGGCAGGGGAGTGACAGATACGCAGTATTTT | CSVEEGGRGVTDTQYF
TRBD1 | TRBJ1-4 | many | TRBV3-1 | TGTGCCAGCAGCCCCTTCCGGACAGGGAGTAATGAAAAACTGTTTTTT | CASSPFRTGSNEKLFF
TRBD2 | TRBJ2-5 | NA | TRBV7-2 | TGTGCCAGCACCACTCTAGCGGGAGGTATTGGAGAGACCCAGTACTTC | CASTTLAGGIGETQYF
NA | TRBJ2-7 | many | TRBV20-1 | TGCAGTGCACCTCCCCCCCTGATGTGGGCTATCAGCTCCTACGAGCAGTACTTC | CSAPPPLMWAISSYEQYF
NA | TRBJ1-1 | medium-sized | TRBV28 | TGTGCCAGCAGTCCTACGGTGAACACTGAAGCTTTCTTT | CASSPTVNTEAFF
TRBD1 | TRBJ2-7 | NA | TRBV12-3/TRBV12-4 | TGTGCCAGCAGTTTAGCCGGGACAGCCTACGAGCAGTACTTC | CASSLAGTAYEQYF
NA | TRBJ2-1 | few | TRBV12-5 | TGTGCTAGTGGTTTGGTACTTGGTCAGGGAGTCTACAATGAGCAGTTCTTC | CASGLVLGQGVYNEQFF
TRBD2 | TRBJ2-7 | many | TRBV18 | TGTGCCAGCTCACTAGCGGGAGGCGCCTACGAGCAGTACTTC | CASSLAGGAYEQYF
NA | TRBJ2-3 | many | TRBV20-1 | TGCAGTGCGGGGCGGGAAGGCACAGATACGCAGTATTTT | CSAGREGTDTQYF
TRBD1 | TRBJ2-2 | NA | TRBV28 | TGTGCCAGCAGTTCTTCTCCCGGGACAGGTAGAACCACCGGGGAGCTGTTTTTT | CASSSSPGTGRTTGELFF
TRBD2 | TRBJ2-1 | many | TRBV5-1 | TGCGCCAGCACCTTAGCGGGAGACTACAATGAGCAGTTCTTC | CASTLAGDYNEQFF
NA | TRBJ2-3 | many | TRBV11-2 | TGTGCCAGCAGCCAAGCGCGTAGGGTAAATACGCAGTATTTT | CASSQARRVNTQYF
TRBD2 | TRBJ2-1 | NA | TRBV5-1 | TGCGCCAGCAGCTTCGGGACTACCAACAATGAGCAGTTCTTC | CASSFGTTNNEQFF
TRBD2 | TRBJ2-7 | few | TRBV7-2 | TGTGCCAGCAAAAGACTAGCGGGTACCGCTTCCTACGAGCAGTACTTC | CASKRLAGTASYEQYF
NA | TRBJ2-7 | many | TRBV27 | TGTGCCAGCAGTTTAGATCCCAACACCTACGAGCAGTACTTC | CASSLDPNTYEQYF
NA | TRBJ2-7 | many | TRBV5-6 | TGTGCCAGCAGCTTGGGAGTGAGACAGCGCTCCTACGAGCAGTACTTC | CASSLGVRQRSYEQYF
TRBD1 | TRBJ2-7 | once | TRBV28 | TGTGCCAGCAGTACCTGGACAGGGGTGAGCTCCTACGAGCAGTACTTC | CASSTWTGVSSYEQYF
NA | TRBJ2-7 | many | TRBV6-2/TRBV6-3 | TGTGCCAGCAGTTACTCTCCGTCCTACGAGCAGTACTTC | CASSYSPSYEQYF
TRBD2 | TRBJ2-7 | many | TRBV20-1 | TGCAGTGGAAGGAACGGACTAGCGGGCTACGAGCAGTACTTC | CSGRNGLAGYEQYF
NA | TRBJ2-3 | NA | TRBV20-1 | TGCAGTGCCGTCGCTTCAGATACGCAGTATTTT | CSAVASDTQYF
NA | TRBJ2-3 | many | TRBV6-2/TRBV6-3 | TGTGCCAGCAGTCCCCAGGGCTACAACACAGATACGCAGTATTTT | CASSPQGYNTDTQYF
TRBD1 | TRBJ2-3 | few | TRBV28 | TGTGCCAGCAGTTCCAGGGGGCAGGGAGATACGCAGTATTTT | CASSSRGQGDTQYF
NA | TRBJ2-2 | many | TRBV3-1 | TGTGCCAGCAGCCACAACACCGGGGAGCTGTTTTTT | CASSHNTGELFF
NA | TRBJ2-7 | many | TRBV29-1 | TGCAGCGTTGAAGATGGGGGGATCTCCTACGAGCAGTACTTC | CSVEDGGISYEQYF
NA | TRBJ2-3 | many | TRBV20-1 | TGCAGTGCTGCGATCTTGGCGGGGTCAACAGATACGCAGTATTTT | CSAAILAGSTDTQYF
TRBD2 | TRBJ2-7 | many | TRBV29-1 | TGCAGCGTTGACCTCCGGACTAGCGGGAGTTCCTACGAGCAGTACTTC | CSVDLRTSGSSYEQYF
NA | TRBJ1-4 | NA | TRBV5-1 | TGCGCCAGCAGCAATAAAGCGGCTAATGAAAAACTGTTTTTT | CASSNKAANEKLFF
TRBD2 | TRBJ2-5 | NA | TRBV3-1 | TGTGCCAGCAGCCAAGAGCGGGGAGCGGGGGGCTTGGAGACCCAGTACTTC | CASSQERGAGGLETQYF
TRBD2 | TRBJ2-7 | few | TRBV10-3 | TGTGCCATCAGCTGGACTAGCGCGATCTCCTACGAGCAGTACTTC | CAISWTSAISYEQYF
NA | TRBJ2-7 | medium-sized | TRBV6-1 | TGTGCCAGCAGCAGTCTAGCCGGGCAGTACTTC | CASSSLAGQYF
NA | TRBJ2-7 | many | TRBV3-1 | TGTGCCAGCAGCAGGGGGAGTGTTCCCGGGGGCAACGAGCAGTACTTC | CASSRGSVPGGNEQYF
TRBD1 | TRBJ2-7 | many | TRBV24-1 | TGTGCCACCAGTGACGGGGACAGTCCCTACGAGCAGTACTTC | CATSDGDSPYEQYF
TRBD2 | TRBJ2-4 | NA | TRBV6-2/TRBV6-3 | TGTGCCAGCAGCTCAGGATGGCGGGAGGGCCCCAAAAATATTCAGTACTTC | CASSSGWREGPKNIQYF
NA | TRBJ2-1 | NA | TRBV6-2/TRBV6-3 | TGTGCCATCTCCCGTCAGGGAAATGAGCAGTTCTTC | CAISRQGNEQFF